The entry that follows covers one TCR beta chain sequence. Its antigen is not yet known. No quality values exist for individual bases; no much larger clone is one base distant. This entry belongs to a study of T cell changes during pregnancy in multiple sclerosis (dated by TCRdb to about 2019). With respect to the entire study: The study examined how the T cell repertoire changed over the course of pregnancy in women with multiple sclerosis.

Libraries were prepared through the immunoSEQ multiplex PCR assay. The table comes from immuneACCESS by way of TCRdb, which keeps in-frame sequences with V and J called. Part of the clones is missing from these tables; in studies checked, under half for an unresolved V gene and the rest for unknown reasons. A total of more than 25,000 clones appear in this sample, 85% to 90% of them only once. The biggest ten clones account for almost 8% of the sample. The germline V gene encodes CDR1 MDHEN and CDR2 SYDVKM. V trim: 3 bases; J trim: 5 bases; unmatched bases: 1. The CDR3 measures 14 amino acids from cysteine to phenylalanine. CDR3 DNA only is kept here, 42 bases in frame from base 1.

The source is a female donor with multiple sclerosis, enrolled in a pregnancy study. The chain is made from TRBV28 and TRBJ1-6, with 7 middle bases fitting TRBD1. Material: CD8+ T cells from peripheral blood mononuclear cells, obtained before pregnancy. The CDR3 corresponds to CASSFGTDNSPLHF. The sequenced DNA: TGTGCCAGCAGTTTTGGGACAGATAATTCACCCCTCCACTTT.